This entry lists 7 T cell receptor beta chains sequenced from one sample in a study of blood T cell repertoires in COVID-19. Assay used: immunoSEQ multiplex PCR; TCRdb lists only in-frame clones, some missing. The data hold around 310,000 clones, with roughly 90% observed a single time. Specimen: PBMCs or T cells enriched from blood (not recorded which). Receptor source: a woman aged 30 to 39 who had recovered from COVID-19.

This clone has only one observation. The gene calls are TRBV12-5 and TRBJ1-1; D perhaps matches TRBD1 (5 bases). In germline, CDR1 is LGHNT, CDR2 FRNRAP. Trimming left V 6 bases short and J 4 bases short, with 15 bases between. The CDR3 is 14 residues long. In nucleotides, the CDR3 is TGTGCTAGTGGACTCAGGGAGGTCGGCACTGAAGCTTTCTTT. As protein: CASGLREVGTEAFF.

This sequence joins TRBV5-4 and TRBJ1-1; tentative D call: TRBD1 (5 bases). The V gene lost 0 bases and the J gene lost 3 bases, with 12 bases spanning the gap. From germline, CDR1 is SGHNT and CDR2 YYREEE (reference sequence). The length of the CDR3 is 15 residues. CDR3 nucleotides: TGTGCCAGCAGCTTGGCCGCCAGGGTAGACACTGAAGCTTTCTTT. This sequence encodes CASSLAARVDTEAFF.

The genes are TRBV27 and TRBJ2-1; D unclear. Germline values: CDR1 MNHEY, CDR2 SMNVEV (reference sequence). The CDR3 length is 16 residues. Trimming took 2 bases from V and 4 from J, leaving 15 bases between them. This CDR3 reads CASSLLARITYNEQFF. CDR3 coding DNA: TGTGCCAGCAGTTTACTTGCGAGGATAACTTACAATGAGCAGTTCTTC.

The CDR3 loop is CASRTGTGDEKLFF. CDR3 DNA: TGTGCCAGCAGGACCGGGACAGGGGATGAAAAACTGTTTTTT. This sequence joins TRBV6-5 and TRBJ1-4, with 10 bases matching TRBD1. Germline lookup yields CDR1 MNHEY and CDR2 SVGAGI. V shed 6 bases and J 6 bases; nucleotides not matched to a gene: 4. The CDR3 extends over 14 amino acids.

This chain connects TRBV3-1 (or the pseudogene TRBV3-2) to TRBJ1-4; D possibly corresponds to TRBD1 (6 bases). The CDR3 sequence is 17 residues long. In germline, CDR1 is LGHDT, CDR2 YNNKEL (reference sequence). Trimming pared 0 bases from V and 5 bases from J, leaving 16 bases between. The CDR3 DNA reads TGTGCCAGCAGCCAAGATATCAGTGAGGGGGGGAATGAAAAACTGTTTTTT. It codes for CASSQDISEGGNEKLFF.

The gene calls are TRBV7-9 and TRBJ1-2; D unresolved. The length of the CDR3 is 14 residues. V was pared by 1 base and J by 4 bases, with 10 bases between. Per the germline V gene, CDR1 is SEHNR and CDR2 is FQNEAQ (reference sequence). The CDR3 sequence is CASSLGGQIYGYTF. The CDR3 nucleotides are TGTGCCAGCAGCTTAGGAGGCCAGATCTATGGCTACACCTTC.

The chain has TRBV7-9 and TRBJ1-2; D is possibly TRBD1 (6 bases). The ends were cut back, 2 bases at V and 7 bases at J, with 8 bases in the middle. CDR1 and CDR2 (germline): SEHNR, FQNEAQ (reference sequence). The length of the CDR3 is 12 residues. The CDR3 coding sequence is TGTGCCAGCAGCTTACAGGGGCTTGGCTACACCTTC. Protein sequence: CASSLQGLGYTF.